Below, 11 T cell receptor beta chains from the same sample are listed, as sequenced in a study of shared clonotypes between healthy human individuals (dated by TCRdb to the early 2020s). To prepare the library, the immunoSEQ multiplex PCR assay was applied. TCRdb holds this immuneACCESS table with in-frame rearrangements only. Some clones are missing; in checked studies, unresolved V genes explain under half, and the rest has no known cause. This sample comprises roughly 2.4 million clones, nearly 97% of them detected only once. Around 0.13% of the sample is in the top ten clones. What was sequenced was naive CD4+ T cells sorted from blood. Per the publication, the cell subset or site label means: CD45RA+ positively selected. Source of these receptors: a man younger than 35 in good health.

This chain joins TRBV29-1 and TRBJ2-2; 7 bases match TRBD1. The CDR3 length is 14 residues. Germline lookup yields CDR1 SQVTM and CDR2 ANQGSEA. Trimming at V came to 4 bases and at J to 6 bases, leaving 8 bases not matched to a gene. The CDR3: CSVVGRGSAGELFF. Written as DNA, the CDR3 is TGCAGCGTTGTCGGCAGGGGGTCGGCCGGGGAGCTGTTTTTT.

J is TRBJ1-3 and V is TRBV20-1; 7 positions agree with TRBD1. Germline lookup yields CDR1 DFQATT and CDR2 SNEGSKA (reference sequence). After removal of 2 bases from V and 9 bases from J, the junction contained 1 base not matched to a gene. This CDR3 contains 11 residues. CDR3 DNA: TGCAGTGCTAGACAGGGGGGCACCATATATTTT. It specifies CSARQGGTIYF.

The chain joins TRBV13 to TRBJ1-4; maybe TRBD1 (5 bases). Germline V CDR1 and CDR2: PRHDT, FYEKMQ (reference sequence). Trimming shortened V by 3 bases and J by 10 bases, and 18 bases separated the two germline ends. The CDR3 length is 15 residues. CDR3 residues: CASSFREKGLGKLFF. The CDR3 coding sequence is TGTGCCAGCAGCTTCAGGGAAAAAGGCTTAGGAAAACTGTTTTTT. The variable domain in full, completed from reference TRBV13 and TRBJ1-4, reads AAGVIQSPRHLIKEKRETATLKCYPIPRHDTVYWYQQGPGQDPQFLISFYEKMQSDKGSIPDRFSAQQFSDYHSELNMSSLELGDSALYFCASSFREKGLGKLFFGSGTQLSVL.

The chain links TRBV28 to TRBJ2-1, with D possibly being TRBD2 (6 bases). The CDR3 runs 15 residues. Germline CDR1 MDHEN, CDR2 SYDVKM. Trimming took 4 bases from V and 7 from J, leaving 17 bases between them. This chain's CDR3 is CASSSGGALLNEQFF. The CDR3 DNA is TGTGCCAGCAGTTCCGGCGGGGCCCTCTTAAATGAGCAGTTCTTC. Complete variable domain (other parts from reference TRBV28 and TRBJ2-1): DVKVTQSSRYLVKRTGEKVFLECVQDMDHENMFWYRQDPGLGLRLIYFSYDVKMKEKGDIPEGYSVSREKKERFSLILESASTNQTSMYLCASSSGGALLNEQFFGPGTRLTVL.

The chain couples TRBV15 to TRBJ1-1; D not resolved. The CDR3 has 13 residues. CDR1 and CDR2 (germline): LNHNV, YYDKDF (reference sequence). Trimming removed 4 bases at V and 0 bases at J, with 6 bases between. DNA for the CDR3: TGTGCCACCAGCACGCGGTTGAACACTGAAGCTTTCTTT. This codes for CATSTRLNTEAFF. The complete variable domain, with remaining parts taken from reference TRBV15 and TRBJ1-1, reads DAMVIQNPRYQVTQFGKPVTLSCSQTLNHNVMYWYQQKSSQAPKLLFHYYDKDFNNEADTPDNFQSRRPNTSFCFLDIRSPGLGDTAMYLCATSTRLNTEAFFGQGTRLTVV.

Regarding this clone: Other DNA sequences in the sample encode the same CDR3. The chain links TRBV18 to TRBJ2-7; the D gene could be TRBD1 or TRBD2 (5 bases each). CDR3 length equals 14 residues. Germline assignment: CDR1 KGHSH and CDR2 LQKENI. V lost 3 bases to trimming and J lost 2 bases, with 11 bases between them. CDR3 region: CASSPGRVAYEQYF. CDR3 DNA: TGTGCCAGCTCACCGGGGCGGGTTGCCTACGAGCAGTACTTC.

This clone occurred once. Other DNA sequences in the sample encode the same CDR3. The chain uses TRBV19 and TRBJ1-2; D may be TRBD1 (5 bases). Germline values: CDR1 LNHDA, CDR2 SQIVND (reference sequence). The ends were cut back, 3 bases at V and 2 bases at J, with 7 bases in the middle. This CDR3 spans 13 amino acids. The CDR3 DNA is TGTGCCAGTAGTATCCGGGGGAACTATGGCTACACCTTC. It yields the protein CASSIRGNYGYTF.

This chain connects TRBV4-1 to TRBJ1-5, with 9 nucleotides matching TRBD1. This CDR3 is 17 amino acids long. Germline-derived CDR1 and CDR2 are MGHRA and YSYEKL. The V gene end was trimmed by 0 bases and the J gene end by 7 bases; junction bases not matched to a gene: 10. The CDR3 nucleotides read TGCGCCAGCAGCCAAGATTTAGGGACAGGGACCGGACAGCCCCAGCATTTT. It translates to CASSQDLGTGTGQPQHF.

CDR3 in amino acids: CASSSGLRTTDTQYF. CDR3 in DNA: TGTGCCAGCAGCTCCGGACTCAGAACTACAGATACGCAGTATTTT. The chain links TRBV11-3 to TRBJ2-3; the D gene is possibly TRBD2 (5 bases). V lost 4 bases, J lost 3 bases, and 14 bases lay in between. There are 15 residues in the CDR3. Germline V gene data show CDR1 as SGHNT and CDR2 as YENEEA.

J is TRBJ2-1 and V is TRBV30; D remains ambiguous. The CDR3 contains 11 residues. The germline CDR1 and CDR2 sequences are GTSNPN and SVGIG (reference sequence). Trimming cost V 2 bases and J 10 bases, with 9 bases left between them. The CDR3 is CAWSSQLEQFF. In DNA form, the CDR3 reads TGTGCCTGGAGTTCTCAGCTGGAGCAGTTCTTC. Full variable domain (missing parts from reference TRBV30 and TRBJ2-1): SQTIHQWPATLVQPVGSPLSLECTVEGTSNPNLYWYRQAAGRGLQLLFYSVGIGQISSEVPQNLSASRPQDRQFILSSKKLLLSDSGFYLCAWSSQLEQFFGPGTRLTVL.

The CDR3 sequence: CASSDDRGMGYTF. In DNA form, the CDR3 reads TGTGCCAGCAGTGACGACAGGGGCATGGGCTACACCTTC. The rearrangement joins TRBV6-1 to TRBJ1-2; 8 nucleotides agree with TRBD1. The CDR3 sequence is 13 residues long. Germline lookup yields CDR1 MNHNS and CDR2 SASEGT. Unmatched junction bases numbered 5, after V lost 3 bases and J lost 8 bases.